The present entry profiles one T cell receptor (beta chain) with its context. Antigen specificity is unknown. Second-dose schedules of about 4 or about 12 weeks were combined. This table comes from immunoSEQ multiplex PCR, and its TCRdb copy is limited to in-frame clones, with some not included. The top ten clones hold nearly 3.5% of a sample with some 200,000 clones, more than 85% of them seen once. The data belong to a study of T cell responses to AZD1222 COVID-19 vaccine. Notes on the study in general: Along spike, vaccine-associated CD4 TCRs were found throughout, with dominance at 160-218 and 743-854. Seropositive status at baseline applied to only 5 or 6 AZD1222 recipients. Nearly half of spike-specific TCRs reportedly go after variant regions that carry no mutations.

This clonotype was obtained from an adult who received the AZD1222 COVID-19 vaccine. The material was peripheral blood, obtained 28 days after the second AZD1222 dose.

The CDR3 protein is CASTGLGVYEQYF. CDR3 nucleotide sequence: TGTGCCAGTACAGGTCTGGGGGTTTACGAGCAGTACTTC. The genes are TRBV5-8 and TRBJ2-7; D is possibly TRBD1 or TRBD2 (5 bases each). V shed 8 bases and J shed 4 bases, with 16 bases lying between them. There are 13 residues in the CDR3. Germline CDR1 reads SGHTS; CDR2 reads YDEGEE.